A selection of T cell receptor beta chains follows, all from one sample in a study of blood T cell repertoires in COVID-19. Libraries were prepared by immunoSEQ multiplex PCR; TCRdb keeps only in-frame clonotypes and omits some of them. The profile shows about 260,000 clones, around nine tenths of them singletons. Sample: peripheral blood. These TCRs come from a woman in her sixties with COVID-19, enrolled during active disease. Each CDR3 is given with its conserved first and last residue.

j_gene: TRBJ1-5
v_gene: TRBV6-5
len: 12
CDR3aa: CASNNGGQPQHF

j_gene: TRBJ1-5
v_gene: TRBV19
len: 17
CDR3aa: CASSTYGQGGNGQPQHF

j_gene: TRBJ1-4
v_gene: TRBV24-1
len: 14
CDR3aa: CATHTGTGSEKLFF

j_gene: TRBJ1-3
v_gene: TRBV2
len: 13
CDR3aa: CASRDSAGNTIYF

j_gene: TRBJ2-4
v_gene: TRBV15
len: 18
CDR3aa: CATSRDRIVGSGSNIQYF

j_gene: TRBJ1-1
v_gene: TRBV7-2
len: 15
CDR3aa: CASSLRQGASTEAFF

j_gene: TRBJ1-5
v_gene: TRBV6-2/TRBV6-3
len: 14
CDR3aa: CASSWGGADQPQHF

j_gene: TRBJ2-7
v_gene: TRBV5-1
len: 16
CDR3aa: CASSLGGQGSVHEQYF

j_gene: TRBJ2-1
v_gene: TRBV28
len: 15
CDR3aa: CASSQGGRPDNEQFF

j_gene: TRBJ1-5
v_gene: TRBV19
len: 17
CDR3aa: CASSPPRGQGANQPQHF

j_gene: TRBJ2-4
v_gene: TRBV28
len: 18
CDR3aa: CASRTPVTGTGGGNIQYF

j_gene: TRBJ2-3
v_gene: TRBV30
len: 17
CDR3aa: CAWSQAGTSGSTDTQYF

j_gene: TRBJ1-6
v_gene: TRBV7-9
len: 15
CDR3aa: CASSRTGMGNSPLHF

j_gene: TRBJ2-3
v_gene: TRBV29-1
len: 19
CDR3aa: CSVEEFRTSGRVSTDTQYF

j_gene: TRBJ1-1
v_gene: TRBV3-1/TRBV3-2
len: 12
CDR3aa: CASSQQGLEAFF

j_gene: TRBJ1-1
v_gene: TRBV19
len: 16
CDR3aa: CASSITGTGYDTEAFF